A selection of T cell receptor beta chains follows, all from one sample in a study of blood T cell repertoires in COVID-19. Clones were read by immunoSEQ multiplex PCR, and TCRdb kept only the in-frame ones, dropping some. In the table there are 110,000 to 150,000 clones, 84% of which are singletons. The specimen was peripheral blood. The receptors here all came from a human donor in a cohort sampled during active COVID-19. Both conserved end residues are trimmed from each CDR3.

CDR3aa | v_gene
ASSPEGQGAFNEKLF | TRBV3-1/TRBV3-2
ASGLVRGRAYEQY | TRBV12-5
ASTPGTGNYQPQH | TRBV19
ASSQEGTDNQPQH | TRBV4-2
ASKNTGYSNQPQH | TRBV6-5
ASRSTGTGNTIY | TRBV6-4
ASSRGWSNQPQH | TRBV5-8
ASRKRTGPDTQY | TRBV6-5
ASSPTGNGRDNEQF | TRBV19
ASSLGLAGITDTQY | TRBV5-1
ASSFDSSYNSPLH | TRBV7-2
ASSFGTPSYEQY | TRBV5-1
ASSSGRYNEQF | TRBV5-6